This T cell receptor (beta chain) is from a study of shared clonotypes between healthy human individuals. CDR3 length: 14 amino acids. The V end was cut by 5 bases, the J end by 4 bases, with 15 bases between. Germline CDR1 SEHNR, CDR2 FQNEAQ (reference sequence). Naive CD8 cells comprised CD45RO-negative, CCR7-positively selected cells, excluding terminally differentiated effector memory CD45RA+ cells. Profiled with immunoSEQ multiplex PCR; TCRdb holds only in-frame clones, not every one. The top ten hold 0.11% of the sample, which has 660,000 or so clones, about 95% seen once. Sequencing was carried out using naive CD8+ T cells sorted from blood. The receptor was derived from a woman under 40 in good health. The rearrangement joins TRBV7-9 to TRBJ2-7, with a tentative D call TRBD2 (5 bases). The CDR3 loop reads CASSPEEKYYEQYF. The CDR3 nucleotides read TGTGCCAGCAGCCCGGAGGAGAAATATTACGAGCAGTACTTC. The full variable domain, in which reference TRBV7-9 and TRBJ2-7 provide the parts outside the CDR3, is DTGVSQNPRHKITKRGQNVTFRCDPISEHNRLYWYRQTLGQGPEFLTYFQNEAQLEKSRLLSDRFSAERPKGSFSTLEIQRTEQGDSAMYLCASSPEEKYYEQYFGPGTRLTVT.